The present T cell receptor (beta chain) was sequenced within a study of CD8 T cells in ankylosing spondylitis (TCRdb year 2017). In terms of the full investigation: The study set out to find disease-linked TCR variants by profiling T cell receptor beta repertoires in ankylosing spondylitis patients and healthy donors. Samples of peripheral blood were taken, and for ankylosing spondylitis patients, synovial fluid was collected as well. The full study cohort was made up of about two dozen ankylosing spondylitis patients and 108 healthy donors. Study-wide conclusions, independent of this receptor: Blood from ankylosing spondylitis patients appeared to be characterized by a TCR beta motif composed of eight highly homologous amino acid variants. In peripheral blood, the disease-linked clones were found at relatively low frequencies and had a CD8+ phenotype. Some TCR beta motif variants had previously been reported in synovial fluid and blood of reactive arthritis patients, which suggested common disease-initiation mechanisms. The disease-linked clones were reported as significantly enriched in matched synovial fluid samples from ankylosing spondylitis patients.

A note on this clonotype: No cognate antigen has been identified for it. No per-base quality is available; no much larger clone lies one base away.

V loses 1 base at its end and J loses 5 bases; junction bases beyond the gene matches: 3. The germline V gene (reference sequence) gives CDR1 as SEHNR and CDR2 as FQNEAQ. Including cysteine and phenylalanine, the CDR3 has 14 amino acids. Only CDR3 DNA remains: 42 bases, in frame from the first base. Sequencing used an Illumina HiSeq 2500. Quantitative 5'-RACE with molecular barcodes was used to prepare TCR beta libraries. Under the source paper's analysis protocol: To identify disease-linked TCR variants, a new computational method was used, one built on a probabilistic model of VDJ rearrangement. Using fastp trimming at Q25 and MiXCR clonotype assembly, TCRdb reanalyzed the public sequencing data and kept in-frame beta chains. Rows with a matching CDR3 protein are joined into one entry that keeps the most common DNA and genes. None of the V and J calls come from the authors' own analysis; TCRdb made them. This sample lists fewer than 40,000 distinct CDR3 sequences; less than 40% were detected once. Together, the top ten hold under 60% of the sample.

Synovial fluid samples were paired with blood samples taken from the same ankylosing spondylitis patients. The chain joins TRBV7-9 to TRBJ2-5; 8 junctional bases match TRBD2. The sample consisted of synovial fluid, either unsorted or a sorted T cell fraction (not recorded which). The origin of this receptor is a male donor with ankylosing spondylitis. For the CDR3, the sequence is CASSLEGGRETQYF. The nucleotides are TGTGCCAGCAGCTTAGAAGGCGGGAGGGAGACCCAGTACTTC.